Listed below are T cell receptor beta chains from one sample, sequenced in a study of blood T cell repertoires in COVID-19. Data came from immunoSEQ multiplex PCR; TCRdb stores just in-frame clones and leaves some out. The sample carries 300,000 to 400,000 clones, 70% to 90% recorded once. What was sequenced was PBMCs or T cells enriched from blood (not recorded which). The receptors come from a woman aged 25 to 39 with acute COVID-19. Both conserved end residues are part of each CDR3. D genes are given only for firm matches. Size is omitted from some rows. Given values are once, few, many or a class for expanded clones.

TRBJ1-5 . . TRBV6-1 TGTGCCAGCAGTGACGACACCCATCAGCCCCAGCATTTT CASSDDTHQPQHF
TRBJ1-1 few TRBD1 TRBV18 TGTGCCAGCTCAGGGACAGGGGGAGGTGAAGCTTTCTTT CASSGTGGGEAFF
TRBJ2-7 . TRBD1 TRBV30 TGTGCCTGGAGGCTAAAGGGACAGGGGGCTTCCTACGAGCAGTACTTC CAWRLKGQGASYEQYF
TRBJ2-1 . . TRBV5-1 TGCGCCAGCAGCTTTACGACCGGGACACATGAGCAGTTCTTC CASSFTTGTHEQFF
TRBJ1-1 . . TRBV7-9 TGTGCCAGCAGCCCCATTCCAAGGAGGGACACTGAAGCTTTCTTT CASSPIPRRDTEAFF
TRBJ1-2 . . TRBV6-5 TGTGCCAGCAGCTTCGGCGGCACCTATGGCTACACCTTC CASSFGGTYGYTF
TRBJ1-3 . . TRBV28 TGTGCCAGCAGTTTATTTGGAACAGATTCTGGAAACACCATATATTTT CASSLFGTDSGNTIYF
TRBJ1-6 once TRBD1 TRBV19 TGTGCCAGTAGTCCCTCCGGGACAGGGACCTCACCCCTCCACTTT CASSPSGTGTSPLHF
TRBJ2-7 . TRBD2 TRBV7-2 TGTGCCAGCAGCTCCACTAGCGGGGAGACCTACGAGCAGTACTTC CASSSTSGETYEQYF
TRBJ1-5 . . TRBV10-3 TGTGCCATCAGCCCGAATGTGCGACAGGTACCGAATCAGCCCCAGCATTTT CAISPNVRQVPNQPQHF
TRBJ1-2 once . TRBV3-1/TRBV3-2 TGTGCCAGCGCTCAAACTCCATTCCCTAACTATGGCTACACCTTC CASAQTPFPNYGYTF
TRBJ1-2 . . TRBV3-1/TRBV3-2 TGTGCCAGCAGCCCGTCCGTGGCCCTCGGCTACACCTTC CASSPSVALGYTF
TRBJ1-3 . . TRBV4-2 TGTGCCAGCAGCCAAACAGGGAGCTCTGGAAACACCATATATTTT CASSQTGSSGNTIYF
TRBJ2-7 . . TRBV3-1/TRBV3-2 TGTGCCAGCAGCCAAGGAACTACCTACGAGCAGTACTTC CASSQGTTYEQYF
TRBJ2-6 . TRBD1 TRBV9 TGTGCCAGCAGCTACGGACAGGGGGCGACTAGCTCTGGGGCCAACGTCCTGACTTTC CASSYGQGATSSGANVLTF
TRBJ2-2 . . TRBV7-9 TGTGCCAGCAGCCGACTGATTAACACCGGGGAGCTGTTTTTT CASSRLINTGELFF
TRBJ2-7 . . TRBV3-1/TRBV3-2 TGTGCCAGCAGCCGAAGACAGGCGAAGAACGAGCAGTACTTC CASSRRQAKNEQYF
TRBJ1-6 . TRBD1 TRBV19 TGTGCCAGTAGTATCGACAGGGGTAATTCACCCCTCCACTTT CASSIDRGNSPLHF
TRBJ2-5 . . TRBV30 TGTGCCTGGACTACCCAAGAGACCCAGTACTTC CAWTTQETQYF
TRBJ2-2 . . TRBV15 TGTGCCACCAGCAGAGATCCGCGGGTCACCGGGGAGCTGTTTTTT CATSRDPRVTGELFF
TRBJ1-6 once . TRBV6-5 TGTGCCAGCAGCGTAGAGACACGGAATAATTCACCCCTCCACTTT CASSVETRNNSPLHF
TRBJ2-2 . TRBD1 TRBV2 TGTGCCAGCAGGAGGTGGCAGGGGGATCCCACCGGGGAGCTGTTTTTT CASRRWQGDPTGELFF
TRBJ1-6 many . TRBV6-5 TGTGCCAGCAGCGCAGGGCCGTATAATTCACCCCTCCACTTT CASSAGPYNSPLHF
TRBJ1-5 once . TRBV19 TGTGCCAGTAGCCGCGACAGCTACCAGCCCCAGCATTTT CASSRDSYQPQHF
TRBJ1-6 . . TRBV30 TGTGCCTGGAGTGGCTCGGGGGGGCCGGGGAATTCACCCCTCCACTTT CAWSGSGGPGNSPLHF
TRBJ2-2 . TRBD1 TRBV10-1 TGCGCCAGCAGTGGGACAGGAAGAATCGGGGAGCTGTTTTTT CASSGTGRIGELFF
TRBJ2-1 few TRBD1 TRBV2 TGTGCCAGCAGTGAGAGACAGGGCCCCAACGTGCAGTTCTTC CASSERQGPNVQFF
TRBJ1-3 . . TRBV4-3 TGCGCCAGCAGCCAAACCCACAGCTCTGGAAACACCATATATTTT CASSQTHSSGNTIYF
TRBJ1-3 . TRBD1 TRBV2 TGTGCCAGCACCCTCGACAGGGGCCGAAACACCATATATTTT CASTLDRGRNTIYF
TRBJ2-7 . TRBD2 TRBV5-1 TGCGCCAGCAGCTTGGGAGGACTAGCGAACGAGCAGTACTTC CASSLGGLANEQYF
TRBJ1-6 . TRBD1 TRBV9 TGTGCCAGCAGCGCGGACTCAGGACAGGGGTGGTCACCCCTCCACTTT CASSADSGQGWSPLHF
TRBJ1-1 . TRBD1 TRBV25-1 TGTGCCAGCAGTGCATATACAGGGGCGAACACTGAAGCTTTCTTT CASSAYTGANTEAFF
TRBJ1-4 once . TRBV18 TGTGCCAGCTCACAAGATATAGTTGCAACTAATGAAAAACTGTTTTTT CASSQDIVATNEKLFF
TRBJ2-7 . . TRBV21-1 TGTGCCAGCAGCCCACGTCCGGGACAGGGGTCCTACGAGCAGTACTTC CASSPRPGQGSYEQYF
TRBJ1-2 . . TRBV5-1 TGCGCCAGCAGGAAGTGGGACAACCATGGCTACACCTTC CASRKWDNHGYTF
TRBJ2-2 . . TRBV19 TGTGCCAGTACCCTGACAGGGAACACCGGGGAGCTGTTTTTT CASTLTGNTGELFF
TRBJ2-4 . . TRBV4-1 TGCGCCAGCAGCCAAGATTTAATACGCGGCCTAGCCAAAAACATTCAGTACTTC CASSQDLIRGLAKNIQYF
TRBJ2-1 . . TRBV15 TGTGCCACCAGCAGAGACGGTCACGACAATGAGCAGTTCTTC CATSRDGHDNEQFF
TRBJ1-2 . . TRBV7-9 TGTGCCAGCAGCAACACAGGGCCTGGCTACACCTTC CASSNTGPGYTF
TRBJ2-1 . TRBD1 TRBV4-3 TGCGCCAGCAGCCAGGAGGGACAGGGGAATGGGAATGAGCAGTTCTTC CASSQEGQGNGNEQFF
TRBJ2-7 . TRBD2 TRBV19 TGTGCCACGGCAACTAGCGGGGTAAGCTCCTACGAGCAGTACTTC CATATSGVSSYEQYF
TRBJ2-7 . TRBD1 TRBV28 TGTGCCAGCAGTCAGGGGGACAGACCCTACGAGCAGTACTTC CASSQGDRPYEQYF
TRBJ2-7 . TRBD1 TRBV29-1 TGCAGCGTTGGACCGGGACAGGGATCCTACGAGCAGTACTTC CSVGPGQGSYEQYF
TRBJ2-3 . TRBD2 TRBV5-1 TGCGCCAGCAGCTTGGGACTAGCGGGGACAGATACGCAGTATTTT CASSLGLAGTDTQYF
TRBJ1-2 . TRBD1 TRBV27 TGTGCCAGCAGTTTTTCCGACAGGGGTTCTAACTATGGCTACACCTTC CASSFSDRGSNYGYTF
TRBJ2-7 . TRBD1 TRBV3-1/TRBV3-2 TGTGCCAGCAGCCTCGGACAGGGGACCCACGAGCAGTACTTC CASSLGQGTHEQYF
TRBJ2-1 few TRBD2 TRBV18 TGTGCCAGCTCACCAGACCAGGGAGGGGCCTCGCAGTTCTTC CASSPDQGGASQFF
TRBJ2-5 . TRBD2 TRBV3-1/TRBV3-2 TGTGCCAGCAGCCAAGCCTGGGAGGGACTAGTCAACTTC CASSQAWEGLVNF
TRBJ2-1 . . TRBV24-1 TGTGCCACCAGTGACTCAAGACGGGGGGCGAATGAGCAGTTCTTC CATSDSRRGANEQFF
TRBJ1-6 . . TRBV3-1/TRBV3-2 TGTGCCAGCAGCCAGCCCAGGTCACCCCTCCACTTT CASSQPRSPLHF
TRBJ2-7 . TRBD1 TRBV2 TGTGCCAGCAGTTACGACAGGGGAGTTTCCTACGAGCAGTACTTC CASSYDRGVSYEQYF
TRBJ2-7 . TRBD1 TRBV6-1 TGTGCCAGCAGTGAAAGACAGGGGATCTACGAGCAGTACTTC CASSERQGIYEQYF
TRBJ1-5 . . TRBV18 TGTGCCAGCTCACGCGGGGGGTCGGGCCAGCCCCAGCATTTT CASSRGGSGQPQHF
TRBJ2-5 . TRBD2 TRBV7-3 TGTGCCAGCAGCCTGAGCGGGGGGGCCGGAGAGACCCAGTACTTC CASSLSGGAGETQYF
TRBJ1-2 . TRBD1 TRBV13 TGTGCCAGCAGCTATCCTACAGGGGATACCGGCTACACCTTC CASSYPTGDTGYTF
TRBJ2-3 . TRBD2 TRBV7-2 TGTGCCAGCAGCTTATGGCTAGCGGGGGCGACGTCTAGCACAGATACGCAGTATTTT CASSLWLAGATSSTDTQYF
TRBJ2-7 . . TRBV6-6 TGTGCCAGCAGTGGACAAGCAGCCTACGAGCAGTACTTC CASSGQAAYEQYF
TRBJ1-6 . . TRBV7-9 TGTGCCAGCAGCGTAGCCAGGGGTAGTGGCACCTATAATTCACCCCTCCACTTT CASSVARGSGTYNSPLHF
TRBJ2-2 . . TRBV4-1 TGCGCCAGCAGCCAAGGCCATGCAGGGAACACCGGGGAGCTGTTTTTT CASSQGHAGNTGELFF